This T cell receptor (beta chain) appears in the sequencing data of a study of cytomegalovirus exposure and HLA in healthy donors. With 60 Vbeta and 13 Jbeta primers, the PCR was carried out. Clones were sequenced by immunoSEQ multiplex PCR, and TCRdb holds only the in-frame ones, with some missing. This sample has about 120,000 clones, with 60% to 85% found just once. Study results and limitations: Under 20,000 TCR beta sequences were associated with HLA alleles at 0.05 false discovery rate in a later analysis. In an earlier analysis, most TCR beta V segments were productive about 87% or about 30% of the time.

On this clone: The target antigen is unknown.

The sequenced sample was PBMCs. This clonotype was sampled from a woman aged 40 to 50 in good health and CMV-seropositive.

The CDR3 sequence is CASSVTSWNTEAFF. CDR3 in DNA: TGTGCCAGTAGTGTGACTTCTTGGAACACTGAAGCTTTCTTT. V gene TRBV19 combines with J gene TRBJ1-1, with D unresolved. The CDR3 has 14 residues. From germline, CDR1 is LNHDA and CDR2 SQIVND (reference sequence). With 5 bases removed from V and 1 base from J, the gap between germline ends came to 11 bases.